This T cell receptor beta chain comes out of a study of a mutant IDH1 vaccine in newly diagnosed glioma. The time point: baseline, week 1 (first vaccination visit). The treatment denotes: pre-vaccination baseline after standard-of-care therapy. TCRdb keeps only in-frame clones here, not all; method: immunoSEQ multiplex PCR. The sample lists roughly 25,000 clones; 93% were seen once. The germline V gene has CDR1 SNHLY and CDR2 FYNNEI. J was trimmed by 5 bases and V by 1 base; bases with no gene match: 2. The CDR3 is 14 residues long. The material sequenced was PBMCs, taken from a glioma patient treated with radiotherapy, temozolomide or both. The receptor was isolated from a man in his forties with glioma. This chain uses TRBV2 with TRBJ1-2, with 9 positions matching TRBD1. This chain's CDR3 is CASSEDGTGYGYTF. The CDR3 DNA reads as TGTGCCAGCAGTGAAGACGGGACAGGGTATGGCTACACCTTC.